This section outlines one TCR beta chain sequence together with its context. The CDR3 extends over 14 amino acids. Germline-derived CDR1 and CDR2 are SGHNT and YYREEE (reference sequence). Trimming took off 0 bases at V and 8 bases at J, with 14 bases between the two ends. The data were taken from a study of shared clonotypes between healthy human individuals. TCRdb's table, derived via immunoSEQ multiplex PCR, lists solely in-frame clones and lacks some. The repertoire consists of under 1,100,000 clones, with 70% to 80% occurring once and the leading ten covering around 1.4%. The sample comprised memory CD4+ T cells sorted from blood. Indicated subset: CD45RA-negative fraction. The chain combines TRBV5-4 with TRBJ1-2; no reliable D call. The clonotype was recovered from a man aged 18 to 30 in good health. The chain's CDR3 is CASSLEITPGGYTF. CDR3 coding DNA: TGTGCCAGCAGCTTGGAAATTACCCCGGGAGGCTACACCTTC.